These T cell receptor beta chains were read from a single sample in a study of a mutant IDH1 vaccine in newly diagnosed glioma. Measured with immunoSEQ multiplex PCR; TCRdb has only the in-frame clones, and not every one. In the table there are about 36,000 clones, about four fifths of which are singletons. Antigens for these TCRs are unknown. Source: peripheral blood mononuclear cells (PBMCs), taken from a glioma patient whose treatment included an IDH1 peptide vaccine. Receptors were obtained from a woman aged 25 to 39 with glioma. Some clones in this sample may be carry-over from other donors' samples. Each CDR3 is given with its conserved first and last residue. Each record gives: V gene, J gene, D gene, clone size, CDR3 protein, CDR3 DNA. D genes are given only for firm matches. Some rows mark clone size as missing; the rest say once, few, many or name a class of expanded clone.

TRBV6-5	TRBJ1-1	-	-	CASSYSPTNTEAFF	TGTGCCAGCAGTTACTCGCCCACGAACACTGAAGCTTTCTTT
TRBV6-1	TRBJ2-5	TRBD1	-	CASSVSTGGGLETQYF	TGTGCCAGCAGTGTTAGTACAGGGGGTGGTTTAGAGACCCAGTACTTC
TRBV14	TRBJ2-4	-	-	CASSQFGGVASDIQYF	TGTGCCAGCAGCCAGTTTGGGGGCGTCGCCTCGGACATTCAGTACTTC
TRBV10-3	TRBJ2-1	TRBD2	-	CAISEKYGTILHEQFF	TGTGCCATCAGTGAAAAATACGGGACTATCTTACATGAGCAGTTCTTC
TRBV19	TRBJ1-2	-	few	CASSSQGSTGGYTF	TGTGCCAGTAGCTCACAGGGCTCTACGGGTGGCTACACCTTC
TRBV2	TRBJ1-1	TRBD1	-	CASSAGQGLPEAFF	TGTGCCAGCAGTGCAGGACAGGGTCTACCTGAAGCTTTCTTT
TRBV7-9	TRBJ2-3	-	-	CASSALVGDTQYF	TGTGCCAGCAGCGCCCTGGTTGGAGATACGCAGTATTTT
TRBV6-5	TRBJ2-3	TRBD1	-	CASHTGGGDTQYF	TGTGCCAGTCATACAGGGGGAGGAGATACGCAGTATTTT
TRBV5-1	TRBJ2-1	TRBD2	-	CASRLAAYNEQFF	TGCGCCAGCAGACTAGCGGCTTACAATGAGCAGTTCTTC
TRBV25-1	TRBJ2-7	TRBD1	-	CASSQTGAYEQYF	TGTGCCAGCAGTCAAACAGGGGCCTACGAGCAGTACTTC
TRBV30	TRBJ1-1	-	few	CAWSSSTEAFF	TGTGCCTGGAGTTCGAGCACTGAAGCTTTCTTT
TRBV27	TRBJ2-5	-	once	CASTAGPGETQYF	TGTGCCAGCACCGCAGGCCCGGGAGAGACCCAGTACTTC
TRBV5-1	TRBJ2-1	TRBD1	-	CASSAGTGKAQQFF	TGCGCCAGCAGCGCCGGGACAGGGAAGGCCCAGCAGTTCTTC
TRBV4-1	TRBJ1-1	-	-	CASSHLGRGNTEAFF	TGCGCCAGCAGCCATCTGGGCAGGGGTAACACTGAAGCTTTCTTT
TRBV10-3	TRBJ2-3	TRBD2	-	CAISEREGGFTDTQYF	TGTGCCATCAGTGAGCGGGAGGGGGGATTCACAGATACGCAGTATTTT
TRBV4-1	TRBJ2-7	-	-	CASSQTDTNYEQYF	TGCGCCAGCAGCCAGACCGACACCAATTACGAGCAGTACTTC
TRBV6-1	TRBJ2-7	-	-	CASSESRNEQYF	TGTGCCAGCAGTGAATCCCGCAACGAGCAGTACTTC
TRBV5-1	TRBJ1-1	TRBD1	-	CASSVGTGRSAFF	TGCGCCAGCAGCGTCGGGACAGGGAGGTCAGCTTTCTTT